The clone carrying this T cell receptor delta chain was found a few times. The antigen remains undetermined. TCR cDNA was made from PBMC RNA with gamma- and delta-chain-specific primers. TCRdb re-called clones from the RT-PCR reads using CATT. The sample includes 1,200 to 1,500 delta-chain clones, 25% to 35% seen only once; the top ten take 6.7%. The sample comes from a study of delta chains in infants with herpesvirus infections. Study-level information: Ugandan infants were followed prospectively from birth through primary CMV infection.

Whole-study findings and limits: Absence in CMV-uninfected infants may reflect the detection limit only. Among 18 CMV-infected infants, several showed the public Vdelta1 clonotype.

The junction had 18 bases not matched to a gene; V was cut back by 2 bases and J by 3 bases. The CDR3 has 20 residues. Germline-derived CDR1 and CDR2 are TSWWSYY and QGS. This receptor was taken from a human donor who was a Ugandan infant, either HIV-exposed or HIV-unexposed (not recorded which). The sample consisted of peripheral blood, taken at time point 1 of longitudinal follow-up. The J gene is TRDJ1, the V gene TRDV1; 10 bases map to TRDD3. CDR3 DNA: TGTGCTCTTGGGGAATTTACCTCCCCCACTGGGGGATCATTAGCCGATAAACTCATCTTT. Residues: CALGEFTSPTGGSLADKLIF.